The sequence of this TCR beta chain was determined in a study of graft-versus-host responses after intestinal transplantation. Study details: Every one of the recipients received anti-thymocyte globulin induction and afterwards took tacrolimus and steroids for around 3 years.

The table came from immunoSEQ multiplex PCR; TCRdb's copy has only in-frame clones and leaves some out. This table holds approximately 20,000 clones, 40% to 45% found once. The authors combined 200,000 CFSE-labeled responder cells with 200,000 irradiated, violet-dye-labeled stimulator cells in plates. Sorting after the reaction isolated proliferating CFSE-low CD3+CD4+ and CD3+CD8+ responders. CDR3 size: 14 residues. The V gene lost 2 bases and the J gene lost 5 bases, with 12 bases spanning the gap. Germline V lookup: CDR1 SGHTA, CDR2 FQGTGA. The specimen comprised alloreactive CD8+ T cells from a mixed lymphocyte reaction culture, sampled before intestinal transplant. Sample subset: CFSE-low proliferating T cells sorted from approximately 6-day pre-transplant mixed lymphocyte reaction (GvH or HvG direction). V is TRBV7-3 and J is TRBJ2-5, with D maybe TRBD2 (7 bases). The origin of this receptor is a human patient who received an intestinal transplant. CDR3 DNA: TGTGCCAGCAGCTTAGGGGGGGCCCGGGAGACCCAGTACTTC. Residues: CASSLGGARETQYF.